This T cell receptor (beta chain) was documented in a study of shared clonotypes between healthy human individuals. CD8 cells classed as naive were CD45RO-negative and positively selected for CCR7, excluding terminally differentiated effector memory CD45RA+ cells. Trimming stripped 6 bases from V and 4 bases from J, with 13 bases between. CDR1 MNHEY and CDR2 SVGAGI come from the germline V gene. The length of the CDR3 is 14 residues. Some clones are missing from TCRdb's copy, which holds only in-frame ones; the method was immunoSEQ multiplex PCR. The data show about 2 million clones, approximately 94% seen once.

Sequencing used naive CD8+ T cells sorted from blood. The V and J genes are TRBV6-5 and TRBJ2-1; unclear D gene. The receptor was isolated from a young man in good health. The CDR3 reads CASRPFAEYNEQFF. The DNA of the CDR3 is TGTGCCAGCAGACCCTTTGCGGAGTACAATGAGCAGTTCTTC.